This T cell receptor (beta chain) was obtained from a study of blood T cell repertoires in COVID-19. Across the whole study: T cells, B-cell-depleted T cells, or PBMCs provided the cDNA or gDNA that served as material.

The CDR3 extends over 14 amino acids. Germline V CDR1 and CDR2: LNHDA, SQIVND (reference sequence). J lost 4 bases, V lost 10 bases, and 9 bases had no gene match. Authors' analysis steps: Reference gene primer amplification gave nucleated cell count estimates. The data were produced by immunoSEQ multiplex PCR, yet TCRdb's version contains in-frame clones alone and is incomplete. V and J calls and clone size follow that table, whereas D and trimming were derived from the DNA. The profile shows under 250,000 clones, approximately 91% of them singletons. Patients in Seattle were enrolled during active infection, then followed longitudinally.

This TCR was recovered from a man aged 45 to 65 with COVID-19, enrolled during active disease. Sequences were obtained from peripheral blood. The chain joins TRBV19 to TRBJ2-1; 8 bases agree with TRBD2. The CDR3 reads CATTSGRRYNEQFF. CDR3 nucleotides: TGTGCCACCACCAGCGGGAGAAGATACAATGAGCAGTTCTTC.